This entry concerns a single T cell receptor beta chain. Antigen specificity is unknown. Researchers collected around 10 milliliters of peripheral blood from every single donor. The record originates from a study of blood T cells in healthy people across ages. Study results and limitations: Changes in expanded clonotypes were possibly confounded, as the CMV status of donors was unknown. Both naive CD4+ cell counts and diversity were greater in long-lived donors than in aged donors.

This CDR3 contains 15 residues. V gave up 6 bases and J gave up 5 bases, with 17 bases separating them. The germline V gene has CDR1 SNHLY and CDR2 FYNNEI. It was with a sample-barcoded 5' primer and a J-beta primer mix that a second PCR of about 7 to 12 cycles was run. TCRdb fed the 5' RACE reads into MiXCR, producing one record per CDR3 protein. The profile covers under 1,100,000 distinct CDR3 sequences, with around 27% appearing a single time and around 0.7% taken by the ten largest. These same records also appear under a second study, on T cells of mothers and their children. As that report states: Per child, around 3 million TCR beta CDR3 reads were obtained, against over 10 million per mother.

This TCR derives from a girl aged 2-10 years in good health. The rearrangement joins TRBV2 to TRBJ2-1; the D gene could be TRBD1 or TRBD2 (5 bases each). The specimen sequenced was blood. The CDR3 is CASSGTGLLNNEQFF. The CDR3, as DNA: TGTGCCAGCAGCGGGACGGGGCTGCTTAACAATGAGCAGTTCTTC.